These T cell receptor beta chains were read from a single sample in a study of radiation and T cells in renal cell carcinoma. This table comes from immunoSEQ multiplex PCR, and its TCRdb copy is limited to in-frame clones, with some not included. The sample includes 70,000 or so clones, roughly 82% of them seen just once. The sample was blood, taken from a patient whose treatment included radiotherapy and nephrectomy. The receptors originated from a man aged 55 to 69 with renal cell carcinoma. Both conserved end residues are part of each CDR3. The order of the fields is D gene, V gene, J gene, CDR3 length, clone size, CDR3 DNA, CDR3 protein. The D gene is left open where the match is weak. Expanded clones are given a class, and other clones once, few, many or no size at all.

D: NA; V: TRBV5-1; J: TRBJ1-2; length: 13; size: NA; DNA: TGCGCCAGCAGCTTGGTTCAGGACTATGGCTACACCTTC; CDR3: CASSLVQDYGYTF
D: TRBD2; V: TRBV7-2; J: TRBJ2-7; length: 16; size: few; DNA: TGTGCCAGCAGCTCCTTAGGGGGACTAGCGGGAGGGGAGCAGTACTTC; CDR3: CASSSLGGLAGGEQYF
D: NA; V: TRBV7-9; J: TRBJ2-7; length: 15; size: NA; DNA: TGTGCCAGCAGCTTAACAGGGAGTAGCTCCTACGAGCAGTACTTC; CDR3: CASSLTGSSSYEQYF
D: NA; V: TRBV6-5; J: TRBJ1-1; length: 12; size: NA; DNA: TGTGCCAGCACAAATTGGGGTACTGAAGCTTTCTTT; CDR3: CASTNWGTEAFF
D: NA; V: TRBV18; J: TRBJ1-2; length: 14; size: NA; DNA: TGTGCCAGCTCACCGGGGGTAGGCGGCTATGGCTACACCTTC; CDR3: CASSPGVGGYGYTF
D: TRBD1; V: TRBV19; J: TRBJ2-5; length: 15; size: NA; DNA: TGTGCCAGTAGTATCAGACAGGGGGCTAGGGAGACCCAGTACTTC; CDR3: CASSIRQGARETQYF
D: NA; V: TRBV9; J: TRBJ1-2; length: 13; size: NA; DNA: TGTGCCAGCAGCGTAGTTGAGTCCTATGGCTACACCTTC; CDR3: CASSVVESYGYTF
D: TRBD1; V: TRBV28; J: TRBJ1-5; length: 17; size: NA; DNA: TGTGCCAGCAGTCCCCTCGAGGGGACAGGGGGGAATCAGCCCCAGCATTTT; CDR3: CASSPLEGTGGNQPQHF
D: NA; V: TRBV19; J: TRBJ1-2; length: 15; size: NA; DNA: TGTGCCAGTATGGACAGCCCAAGGGAGAGGGATGGCTACACCTTC; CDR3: CASMDSPRERDGYTF
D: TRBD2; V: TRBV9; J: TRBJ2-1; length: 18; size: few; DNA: TGTGCCAGCAGCGTTGGGACTAGCGGTTATACTACCTACAATGAGCAGTTCTTC; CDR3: CASSVGTSGYTTYNEQFF
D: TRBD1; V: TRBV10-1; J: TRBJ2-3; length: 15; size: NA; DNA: TGCGCCAGCAGTGAACAGACAGGGGAGACAGATACGCAGTATTTT; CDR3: CASSEQTGETDTQYF
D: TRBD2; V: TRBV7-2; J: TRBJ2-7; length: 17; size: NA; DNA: TGTGCCAGCAGCTTAGACACTAGCGGGAGAACATTCTACGAGCAGTACTTC; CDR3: CASSLDTSGRTFYEQYF
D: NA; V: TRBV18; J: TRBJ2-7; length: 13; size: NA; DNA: TGTGCCAGCTCACCATACACGGGTGTGGAGCAGTACTTC; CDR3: CASSPYTGVEQYF
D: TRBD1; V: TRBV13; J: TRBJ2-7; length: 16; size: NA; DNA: TGTGCCATCGGGGACAGGTACGAAAAGAGGAACTACGAGCAGTACTTC; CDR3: CAIGDRYEKRNYEQYF
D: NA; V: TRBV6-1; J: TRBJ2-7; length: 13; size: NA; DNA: TGTGCCAGCAGTGGCCAATGGGGGTCCGAGCAGTACTTC; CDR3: CASSGQWGSEQYF
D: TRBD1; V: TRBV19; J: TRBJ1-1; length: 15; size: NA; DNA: TGTGCCAGTAGTATAGGCAGGGGGCTCGGCACTGAAGCTTTCTTT; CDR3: CASSIGRGLGTEAFF
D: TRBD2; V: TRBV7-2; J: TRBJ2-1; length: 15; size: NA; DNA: TGTGCCAGCAGCTTGACTAGCGGGACAATTAATGAGCAGTTCTTC; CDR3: CASSLTSGTINEQFF
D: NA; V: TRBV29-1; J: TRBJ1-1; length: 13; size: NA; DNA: TGCAGCGTTGCTAGGGGAATGAACACTGAAGCTTTCTTT; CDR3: CSVARGMNTEAFF
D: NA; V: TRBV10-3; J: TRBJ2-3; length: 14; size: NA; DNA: TGTGCCAGCGGGAGACAGGGAGGGATAGATACGCAGTATTTT; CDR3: CASGRQGGIDTQYF
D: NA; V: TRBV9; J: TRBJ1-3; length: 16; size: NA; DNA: TGTGCCAGCAGCGTAGGAGGGAAGATCTCTGGAAACACCATATATTTT; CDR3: CASSVGGKISGNTIYF
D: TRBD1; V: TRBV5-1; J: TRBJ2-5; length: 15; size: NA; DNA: TGCGCCAGCAGCCACCCGGGCACAGGGGGGGAGACCCAGTACTTC; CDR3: CASSHPGTGGETQYF
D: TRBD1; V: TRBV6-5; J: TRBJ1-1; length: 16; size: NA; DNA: TGTGCCAGCAGTTACTCAGCCAGGGGGCATGGGACTGAAGCTTTCTTT; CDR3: CASSYSARGHGTEAFF
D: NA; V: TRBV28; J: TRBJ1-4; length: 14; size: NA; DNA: TGTGCCAGCAGTCGAGACAGGCTGAATGAAAAACTGTTTTTT; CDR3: CASSRDRLNEKLFF
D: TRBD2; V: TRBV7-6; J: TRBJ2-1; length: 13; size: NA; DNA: TGTGCCAGCAGTCTAGCGGGAGTCCCTGAGCAGTTCTTC; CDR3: CASSLAGVPEQFF
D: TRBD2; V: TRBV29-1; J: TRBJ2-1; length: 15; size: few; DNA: TGCAGCGTCTCTCCCCGACTAGCGGGAGTCGGTGAGCAGTTCTTC; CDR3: CSVSPRLAGVGEQFF
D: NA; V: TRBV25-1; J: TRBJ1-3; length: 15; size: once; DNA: TGTGCCAGCAGTCCCTCGGGGCGAGCTGGAAACACCATATATTTT; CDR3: CASSPSGRAGNTIYF
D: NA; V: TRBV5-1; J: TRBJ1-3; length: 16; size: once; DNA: TGCGCCAGCAGCTTAGGAGGGTTAGCTTCGAGAAACACCATATATTTT; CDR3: CASSLGGLASRNTIYF
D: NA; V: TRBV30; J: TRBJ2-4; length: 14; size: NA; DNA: TGTGCCTGGAGTGAGTCGGGGGGCCAGAACATTCAGTACTTC; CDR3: CAWSESGGQNIQYF
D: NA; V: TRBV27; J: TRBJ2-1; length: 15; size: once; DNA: TGTGCCAGCACCCCCCGCGGGGACTCCTACAATGAGCAGTTCTTC; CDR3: CASTPRGDSYNEQFF
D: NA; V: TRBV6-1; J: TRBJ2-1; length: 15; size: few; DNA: TGTGCCAGCAGTTTGAGTAGCGTAGCCTACAATGAGCAGTTCTTC; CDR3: CASSLSSVAYNEQFF
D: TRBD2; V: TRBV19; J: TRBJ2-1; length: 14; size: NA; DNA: TGTGCCAGTACGGAGACTAGCGGGATCGGGGAGCAGTTCTTC; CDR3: CASTETSGIGEQFF
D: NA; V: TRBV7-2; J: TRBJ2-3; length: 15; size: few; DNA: TGTGCCAGCAGCCACAATAGCGGCGGCACAGATACGCAGTATTTT; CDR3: CASSHNSGGTDTQYF
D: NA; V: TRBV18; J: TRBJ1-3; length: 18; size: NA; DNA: TGTGCCAGCTCACCAATTTTGGTAGACTCGGGCTCTGGAAACACCATATATTTT; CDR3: CASSPILVDSGSGNTIYF
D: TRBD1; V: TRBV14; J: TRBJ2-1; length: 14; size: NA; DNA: TGTGCCAGCAGTCGGCAGGGGGCCTACAATGAGCAGTTCTTC; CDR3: CASSRQGAYNEQFF
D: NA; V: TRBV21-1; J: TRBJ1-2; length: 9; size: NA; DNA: TGTGCCAGCAGAGAGTCTGTGGCCTTC; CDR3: CASRESVAF
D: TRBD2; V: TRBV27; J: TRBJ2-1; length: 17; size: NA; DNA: TGTGCCAGCAGTGCCAGACTAGCGGGAGGCCGCTACAATGAGCAGTTCTTC; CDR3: CASSARLAGGRYNEQFF
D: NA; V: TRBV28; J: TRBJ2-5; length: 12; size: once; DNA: TGTGCCAGCAGTTTATCCGAAACGACCCAGTACTTC; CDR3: CASSLSETTQYF
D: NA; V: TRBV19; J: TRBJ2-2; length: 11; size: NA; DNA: TGTGCCAGCCTGGAGAACGGGGAGCTGTTTTTT; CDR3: CASLENGELFF
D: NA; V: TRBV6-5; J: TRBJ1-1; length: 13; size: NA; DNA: TGTGCCAGCAACTGGGGGCAGGACACTGAAGCTTTCTTT; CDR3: CASNWGQDTEAFF
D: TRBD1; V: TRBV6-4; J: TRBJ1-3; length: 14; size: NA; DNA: TGTGCCAGCAGCTCGGACAGGTCTGGAAACACCATATATTTT; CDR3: CASSSDRSGNTIYF
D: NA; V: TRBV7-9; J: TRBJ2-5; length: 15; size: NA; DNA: TGTGCCAGCAGCTTAGGGGACACCACTTTAGAGACCCAGTACTTC; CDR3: CASSLGDTTLETQYF
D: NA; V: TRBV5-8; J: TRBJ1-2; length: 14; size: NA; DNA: TGTGCCAGCAGCTTGGGGGCACCGAACTATGGCTACACCTTC; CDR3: CASSLGAPNYGYTF
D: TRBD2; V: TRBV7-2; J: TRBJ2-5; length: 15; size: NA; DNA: TGTGCCAGCAGCTCCTTAGGGACTAGCGGAGAGACCCAGTACTTC; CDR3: CASSSLGTSGETQYF
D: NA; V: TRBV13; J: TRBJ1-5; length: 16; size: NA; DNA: TGTGCCAGCAGCTTAGGTCCAGGGGAACTCAATCAGCCCCAGCATTTT; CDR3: CASSLGPGELNQPQHF
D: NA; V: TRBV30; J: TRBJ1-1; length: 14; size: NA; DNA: TGTGCCTGGAGTGCTAGTCGGTCGGCGCCTGAAGCTTTCTTT; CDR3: CAWSASRSAPEAFF
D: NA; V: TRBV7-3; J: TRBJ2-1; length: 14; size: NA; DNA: TGTGCCAGCAGCTTAACTAGCGCCGGGGCTGAGCAGTTCTTC; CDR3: CASSLTSAGAEQFF
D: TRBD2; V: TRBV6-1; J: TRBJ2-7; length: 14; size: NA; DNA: TGTGCCAGCAGGGCCTCTAGCGGGAGGATCGAGCAGTACTTC; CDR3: CASRASSGRIEQYF
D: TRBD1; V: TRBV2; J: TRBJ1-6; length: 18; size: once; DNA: TGTGCCAGCAGTGAGACAGGGGGCCTGAGCTCCTATAATTCACCCCTCCACTTT; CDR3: CASSETGGLSSYNSPLHF